Following are 25 T cell receptor beta chains from one sample sequenced in a study of T cell clonality in common variable immunodeficiency. This table comes from immunoSEQ multiplex PCR, and its TCRdb copy is limited to in-frame clones, with some not included. This sample has roughly 51,000 clones and no singletons, with 5.4% in the ten largest. Sample: peripheral blood mononuclear cells. The receptors shown here come from a person aged 18 to 69 in good health.

Only a few counts were recorded for this clone. Read sequence stops 3 residues before the CDR3 end, and the germline J gene provides the missing end. The gene calls are TRBV2 and TRBJ1-5; no reliable D call. The CDR3 totals 11 residues. CDR1 and CDR2 (germline): SNHLY, FYNNEI. Trimming took off 11 bases at V and 4 bases at J, with 9 bases between the two ends. The CDR3 loop is CASGGNQPQHF. The CDR3 DNA, read in part, is TGTGCCTCTGGAGGGAATCAGCCC.

The sample holds many counts of this clone. The missing CDR3 end, 3 residues past where the read stops, is filled in from the germline J gene. The rearrangement joins TRBV11-2 to TRBJ2-5; D is uncertain. V shed 0 bases and J shed 4 bases, with 9 bases lying between them. Germline V gives CDR1 SGHAT, CDR2 FQNNGV. The CDR3 has 14 amino acids. Here the CDR3 reads CASSLDYEAETQYF. The sequenced CDR3 bases are TGTGCCAGCAGCTTAGATTACGAGGCAGAGACC.

In this sample, this clone turned up many times. The read falls 3 residues short of the CDR3 end, and the missing part is taken from the germline J gene. This chain connects TRBV20-1 to TRBJ2-2; 10 bases agree with TRBD2. The CDR3 is made up of 15 amino acids. V shed 0 bases and J 3 bases; nucleotides not matched to a gene: 1. Per germline, CDR1 DFQATT and CDR2 SNEGSKA (reference sequence). The CDR3 sequence: CSARDGLADTGELFF. CDR3 DNA, as far as it was read: TGCAGTGCTAGAGATGGACTAGCGGACACCGGGGAG.

This clone occurred many times. The read halts 3 residues ahead of the CDR3 end, with the missing end drawn from the germline J gene. The chain has TRBV6-2 or TRBV6-3 and TRBJ2-7, with TRBD2 matching over 7 bases. Germline CDR1 is MNHEY and CDR2 is SVGEGT. Germline trimming cut 5 bases from V and 6 bases from J; bases unmatched to any gene: 7. The CDR3 contains 13 residues. The part of the CDR3 DNA that was read is TGTGCCAGCAGTCGCCGACTAGCTGGCGAG. Translating gives CASSRRLAGE. The entire CDR3 protein reads CASSRRLAGEQYF.

At least ten counts were recorded for this clone. The CDR3 goes on 3 residues after the read ends, and that part is filled in from the germline J gene. The chain is built from TRBV20-1 and TRBJ2-1; maybe TRBD2 (6 bases). Germline values: CDR1 DFQATT, CDR2 SNEGSKA (reference sequence). Trimming pared 3 bases from V and 4 bases from J, leaving 16 bases between. There are 15 residues in the CDR3. The sequenced part of the CDR3 DNA is TGCAGTGCTAGGCTCCAGCGGGCAATATACAATGAG. Its protein is CSARLQRAIYNE. The full CDR3 sequence reads CSARLQRAIYNEQFF.

This clone was observed at least ten times. The sequence runs out 3 residues before the end of the CDR3; the remainder is reconstructed from the germline J gene. This chain uses TRBV5-6 with TRBJ2-1; TRBD2 matches at 7 bases. The junction had 3 bases not matched to a gene; V was cut back by 0 bases and J by 3 bases. This CDR3 contains 15 residues. Germline V lookup: CDR1 SGHDT, CDR2 YYEEEE. The CDR3 DNA, read in part, is TGTGCCAGCAGCTTGGGCGGGAGTGGCTACAATGAG. Translating it yields CASSLGGSGYNE. The complete CDR3 protein is CASSLGGSGYNEQFF. The full variable domain, rest sourced from reference TRBV5-6 and TRBJ2-1, is DAGVTQSPTHLIKTRGQQVTLRCSPKSGHDTVSWYQQALGQGPQFIFQYYEEEERQRGNFPDRFSGHQFPNYSSELNVNALLLGDSALYLCASSLGGSGYNEQFFGPGTRLTVL.

This clone was counted many times. The CDR3 end lies 3 residues beyond the end of the read and is filled in from the germline J gene. The rearrangement joins TRBV28 to TRBJ2-1; D not resolved. This CDR3 has 13 amino acids. V lost 4 bases to trimming and J lost 5 bases, with 9 bases between them. The germline V gene encodes CDR1 MDHEN and CDR2 SYDVKM. CDR3 in amino acids: CASSSTLDNEQFF. The sequenced CDR3 bases are TGTGCCAGCAGTTCCACTCTAGACAATGAG.

This clone was seen repeatedly, ten times or more. The CDR3 goes on 3 residues after the read ends, and that part is filled in from the germline J gene. The gene calls are TRBV20-1 and TRBJ2-5; the match to TRBD2 covers 7 bases. The CDR3 contains 15 residues. J gave up 1 base and V 5 bases, and 10 bases lay outside the gene matches. The V gene's germline CDR1 is DFQATT and CDR2 SNEGSKA (reference sequence). Partial CDR3 DNA: TGCAGTGCTTCCTTCGGCGGGAGACCCCAAGAGACC. Its protein is CSASFGGRPQET. The full CDR3 reads CSASFGGRPQETQYF.

This clone has at least ten counts. The sequenced fragment ends 3 residues before the CDR3 boundary, so the rest is inferred from the germline J gene. V usage is TRBV19 and J usage is TRBJ2-3; tentatively, D is TRBD1 (8 bases). The germline gives CDR1 LNHDA, CDR2 SQIVND (reference sequence). The CDR3 contains 15 residues. V lost 5 bases, J lost 5 bases, and 17 bases lay in between. CDR3 DNA, as far as it was read: TGTGCCAGTAGTTCCCAGACAGGGGAGGGAGATACG. Its protein is CASSSQTGEGDT. The full CDR3 reads CASSSQTGEGDTQYF.

In this sample, this clone turned up many times. Read coverage stops 3 residues before the CDR3 terminus; the germline J gene supplies the remainder. V and J are TRBV10-3 and TRBJ2-7; no definite D call. This CDR3 region has 12 residues. V shed 4 bases and J shed 0 bases, with 4 bases lying between them. Germline lookup yields CDR1 ENHRY and CDR2 SYGVKD. The CDR3 sequence is CAISAVSYEQYF. CDR3 bases read: TGTGCCATCAGTGCCGTCTCCTACGAG.

This clone was seen ten or more times. The read is 3 residues too short to cover the CDR3 end, so that end is filled in from the germline J gene. The chain recombines TRBV24-1 with TRBJ2-7, with a possible D match to TRBD2 (6 bases). This CDR3 has 14 residues. The germline CDR1 and CDR2 sequences are KGHDR and SFDVKD. The V end lost 5 bases, the J end lost 0 bases, and 10 bases lay between the germline ends. The CDR3 DNA, read in part, is TGTGCCACCAGTGCCCGCGGGAACTCCTACGAG. It specifies CATSARGNSYE. The full CDR3 is CATSARGNSYEQYF.

This clone was seen many times. The CDR3 end falls 3 residues outside the read, so it is completed with the germline J gene. The gene calls are TRBV20-1 and TRBJ1-5; no clear D gene. The CDR3 is 13 residues long. V lost 6 bases and J lost 3, with 12 bases in between. Germline V gene data show CDR1 as DFQATT and CDR2 as SNEGSKA (reference sequence). This CDR3 reads CSAKKAVNQPQHF. CDR3 bases read: TGCAGTGCCAAAAAGGCAGTCAATCAGCCC.

This clone was counted many times. Read sequence stops 3 residues before the CDR3 end, and the germline J gene provides the missing end. The chain joins TRBV28 to TRBJ2-7, with 12 positions matching TRBD2. Germline V gene lookup returns CDR1 MDHEN and CDR2 SYDVKM. V lost 7 bases and J lost 4; bases outside the gene matches: 5. The CDR3 runs to 14 residues. This CDR3 reads CASTKTSGGYEQYF. The DNA read from the CDR3 is TGTGCCAGCACCAAGACTAGCGGGGGATACGAG.

This clone has a count of ten or more. The CDR3 end falls 3 residues outside the read, so it is completed with the germline J gene. The V call is TRBV19, the J call TRBJ2-1; TRBD2 is a possible D gene (5 bases). V was clipped by 3 bases and J by 6 bases, with 6 bases between them. The length of the CDR3 is 12 residues. Germline CDR1 reads LNHDA; CDR2 reads SQIVND (reference sequence). The CDR3 bases that were read are TGTGCCAGTAGTATCCGGGGCAATGAG. Protein: CASSIRGNE. The whole CDR3 protein is CASSIRGNEQFF.

This clone was picked up many times. The read falls 3 residues short of the CDR3 end, and the missing part is taken from the germline J gene. The rearrangement joins TRBV28 to TRBJ2-1, with a tentative D call TRBD1 (5 bases). V was clipped by 3 bases and J by 5 bases, with 8 bases between them. Per the germline V gene, CDR1 is MDHEN and CDR2 is SYDVKM. This CDR3 is built from 13 residues. The CDR3 region is CASSFDRNNEQFF. The part of the CDR3 DNA that was read is TGTGCCAGCAGTTTTGACAGAAACAATGAG.

Many counts were recorded for this clone. The CDR3 end falls 3 residues outside the read, so it is completed with the germline J gene. The J gene is TRBJ2-7, the V gene TRBV5-4; 7 bases match TRBD1. There are 14 residues in the CDR3. V was clipped by 4 bases and J by 2 bases; unmatched bases: 6. From germline, CDR1 is SGHNT and CDR2 YYREEE (reference sequence). The CDR3 here is CASSETGSAYEQYF. CDR3 DNA (partial): TGTGCCAGCAGCGAGACAGGGTCAGCCTACGAG.

This clone was recorded at least ten times. The read halts 3 residues ahead of the CDR3 end, with the missing end drawn from the germline J gene. V gene TRBV7-2 combines with J gene TRBJ2-3; D remains ambiguous. Trimming took off 4 bases at V and 4 bases at J, with 6 bases between the two ends. CDR1 is SGHTA, CDR2 FQGNSA, per germline. This CDR3 has 12 residues. This CDR3 reads CASSSPADTQYF. Partial CDR3 DNA: TGTGCCAGCAGCTCTCCCGCAGATACG.

This clone was seen repeatedly, ten times or more. Read data end 3 residues before the CDR3 end; the end is taken from the germline J gene. The J gene is TRBJ2-1, the V gene TRBV10-3; TRBD2 matches 8 bases. Germline values: CDR1 ENHRY, CDR2 SYGVKD. Losses at the gene ends were 4 bases for V and 4 bases for J; bases not matched to a gene: 9. The CDR3 covers 16 residues. CDR3 DNA, as far as it was read: TGTGCCATCAGTGGCGGGAGGAAGCCTTTATACAATGAG. Its translation is CAISGGRKPLYNE. The whole CDR3 region reads CAISGGRKPLYNEQFF.

This clone was detected ten times or more. The read ends 3 residues shy of where the CDR3 ends; the end is completed using the germline J gene. The chain carries TRBV10-3 and TRBJ2-4, with D possibly being TRBD1 (5 bases). The V gene's germline CDR1 is ENHRY and CDR2 SYGVKD. Trimming pared 0 bases from V and 3 bases from J, leaving 6 bases between. This CDR3 region has 14 residues. CDR3 bases read: TGTGCCATCAGTGAGTCCAGGGACAAAAACATT. Encoded protein: CAISESRDKNI. The entire CDR3 reads CAISESRDKNIQYF.

This clone has ten or more counts. The read comes to an end 3 residues before the CDR3 does, leaving the germline J gene to fill in the end. The chain couples TRBV4-2 to TRBJ1-4; no clear D. Germline lookup yields CDR1 LGHNA and CDR2 YNFKEQ. The CDR3 sequence is 18 residues long. Trimming removed 2 bases at V and 8 bases at J, with 24 bases between. The sequenced part of the CDR3 DNA is TGTGCCAGCAGCCAAATCGTTGATACCGGTGGATCCGGGGAAAAA. It encodes CASSQIVDTGGSGEK. The full CDR3 sequence reads CASSQIVDTGGSGEKLFF.

This clone occurred many times. The read terminates 3 residues before the CDR3 end, so the remaining end is supplied by the germline J gene. V gene TRBV20-1 combines with J gene TRBJ2-1; 7 nucleotides agree with TRBD1. Germline lookup yields CDR1 DFQATT and CDR2 SNEGSKA (reference sequence). V lost 0 bases to trimming and J lost 6 bases; unmatched junction nucleotides: 8. The CDR3 is 15 residues long. CDR3 DNA, as far as it was read: TGCAGTGCTAGAGATCACCGGGACAGCCGCAATGAG. This gives the protein CSARDHRDSRNE. The complete CDR3 sequence is CSARDHRDSRNEQFF.

This clone was found a few times. The read comes to an end 3 residues before the CDR3 does, leaving the germline J gene to fill in the end. This chain links TRBV5-1 with TRBJ2-2; TRBD1 agrees at 7 bases. The V gene end was trimmed by 7 bases and the J gene end by 1 base; junction bases not matched to a gene: 4. Germline lookup yields CDR1 SGHRS and CDR2 YFSETQ. The CDR3 covers 14 residues. The sequenced CDR3 bases are TGCGCCAGCGAAAGACAGGGGAACACCGGGGAG. Its translation is CASERQGNTGE. The CDR3 reads in full as CASERQGNTGELFF.

This clone showed up many times. Coverage ceases 3 residues before the CDR3 finishes, and the germline J gene fills in the end. V is TRBV10-3 and J is TRBJ1-3; 7 bases map to TRBD1. This CDR3 has 12 amino acids. Trimming removed 9 bases from V and 4 bases from J; junction bases left unmatched: 3. Looked up from germline, CDR1 is ENHRY and CDR2 is SYGVKD. The CDR3 region is CAIGTEGNTIYF. The part of the CDR3 DNA that was read is TGTGCCATTGGGACAGAGGGAAACACC.

This clone has ten or more counts. Germline is not matched at one junction end, which may reflect a read error. Read coverage stops 3 residues before the CDR3 terminus; the germline J gene supplies the remainder. V gene TRBV4-2 combines with J gene TRBJ1-6; D not resolved. The CDR3 covers 13 residues. Germline CDR1 and CDR2: LGHNA and YNFKEQ. CDR3: CASSQDRGSPLHF. The covered CDR3 bases are TGCGCCAGCAGCCAAGACCGAGGTTCACCC.

This clone was observed many times. The CDR3 end falls 3 residues outside the read, so it is completed with the germline J gene. The chain combines TRBV28 with TRBJ1-2, with TRBD1 matching 8 bases. CDR3 length: 14 amino acids. Germline loops: CDR1 MDHEN, CDR2 SYDVKM. V was pared by 10 bases and J by 5 bases, with 12 bases of the junction left unmatched. The part of the CDR3 DNA that was read is TGTGCCACTTTTGACAGGGGACCTGGGTATGGC. Translation: CATFDRGPGYG. Given in full, the CDR3 is CATFDRGPGYGYTF.